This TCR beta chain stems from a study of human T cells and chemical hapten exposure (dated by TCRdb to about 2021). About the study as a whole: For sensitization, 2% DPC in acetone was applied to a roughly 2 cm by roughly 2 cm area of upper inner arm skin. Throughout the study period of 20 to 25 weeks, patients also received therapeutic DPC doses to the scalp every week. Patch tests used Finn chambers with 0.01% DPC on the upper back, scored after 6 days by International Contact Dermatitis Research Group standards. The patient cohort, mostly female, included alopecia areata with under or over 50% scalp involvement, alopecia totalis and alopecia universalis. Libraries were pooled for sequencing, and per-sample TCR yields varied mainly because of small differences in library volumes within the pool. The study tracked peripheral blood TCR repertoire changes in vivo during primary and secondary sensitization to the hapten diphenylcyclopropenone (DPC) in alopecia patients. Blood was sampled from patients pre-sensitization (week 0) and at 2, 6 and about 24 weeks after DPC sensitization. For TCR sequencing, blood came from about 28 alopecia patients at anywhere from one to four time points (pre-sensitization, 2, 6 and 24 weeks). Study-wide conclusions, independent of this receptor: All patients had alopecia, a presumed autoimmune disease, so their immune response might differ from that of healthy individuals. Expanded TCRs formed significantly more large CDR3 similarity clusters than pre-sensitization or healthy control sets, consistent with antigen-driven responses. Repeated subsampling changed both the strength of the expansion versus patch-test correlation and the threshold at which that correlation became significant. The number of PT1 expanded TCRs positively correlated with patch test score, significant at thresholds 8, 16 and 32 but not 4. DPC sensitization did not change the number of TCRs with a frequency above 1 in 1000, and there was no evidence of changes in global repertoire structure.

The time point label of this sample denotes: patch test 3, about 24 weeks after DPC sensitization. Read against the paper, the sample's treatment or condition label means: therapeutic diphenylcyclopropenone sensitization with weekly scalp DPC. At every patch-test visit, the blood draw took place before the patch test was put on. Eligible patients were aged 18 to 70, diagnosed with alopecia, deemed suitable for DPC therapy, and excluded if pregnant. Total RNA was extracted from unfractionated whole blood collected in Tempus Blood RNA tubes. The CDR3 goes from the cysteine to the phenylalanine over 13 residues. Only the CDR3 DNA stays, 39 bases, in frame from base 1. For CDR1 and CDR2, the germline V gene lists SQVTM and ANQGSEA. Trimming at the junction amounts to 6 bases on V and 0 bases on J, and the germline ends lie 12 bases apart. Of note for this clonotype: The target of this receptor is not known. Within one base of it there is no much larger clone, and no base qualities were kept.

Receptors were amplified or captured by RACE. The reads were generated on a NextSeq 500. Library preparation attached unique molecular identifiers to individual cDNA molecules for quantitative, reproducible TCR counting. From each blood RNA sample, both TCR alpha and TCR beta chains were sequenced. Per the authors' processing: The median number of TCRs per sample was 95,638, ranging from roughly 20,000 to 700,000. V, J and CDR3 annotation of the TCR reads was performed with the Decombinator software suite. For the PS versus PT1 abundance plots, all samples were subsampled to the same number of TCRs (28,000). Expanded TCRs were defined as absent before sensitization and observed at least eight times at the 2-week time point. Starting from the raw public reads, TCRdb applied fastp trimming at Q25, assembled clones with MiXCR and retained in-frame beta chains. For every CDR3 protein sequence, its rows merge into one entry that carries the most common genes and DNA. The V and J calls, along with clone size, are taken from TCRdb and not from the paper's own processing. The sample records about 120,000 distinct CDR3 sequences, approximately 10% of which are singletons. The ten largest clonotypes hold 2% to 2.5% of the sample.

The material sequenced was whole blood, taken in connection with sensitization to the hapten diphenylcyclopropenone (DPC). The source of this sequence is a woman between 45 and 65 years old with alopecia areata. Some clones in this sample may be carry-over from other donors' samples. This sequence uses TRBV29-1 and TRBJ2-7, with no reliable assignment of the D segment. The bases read TGCAGCGTCGGGTCCCGGCACTCCTACGAGCAGTACTTC. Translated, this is CSVGSRHSYEQYF.